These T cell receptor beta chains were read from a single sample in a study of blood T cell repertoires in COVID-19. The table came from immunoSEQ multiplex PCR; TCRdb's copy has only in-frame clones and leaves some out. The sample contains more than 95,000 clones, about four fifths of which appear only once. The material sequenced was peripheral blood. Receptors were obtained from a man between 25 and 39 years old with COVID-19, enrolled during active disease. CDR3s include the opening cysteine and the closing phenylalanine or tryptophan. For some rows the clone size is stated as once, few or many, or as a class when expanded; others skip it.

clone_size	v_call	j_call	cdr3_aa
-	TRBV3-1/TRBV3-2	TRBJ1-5	CASSPRRTPGQLNQPQHF
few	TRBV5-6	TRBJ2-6	CASSHPATGSGANVLTF
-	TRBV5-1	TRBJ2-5	CASSLDQGAQYF
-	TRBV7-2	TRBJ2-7	CASSSRTGDEQYF
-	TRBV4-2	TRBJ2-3	CASSQGSLAGGFTDTQYF
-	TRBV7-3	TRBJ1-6	CASSLIIRGGGESPLHF
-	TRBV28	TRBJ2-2	CASSFAGAGTGELFF
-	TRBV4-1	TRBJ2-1	CASSQEPGQSLNRQFF
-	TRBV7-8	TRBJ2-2	CASTPQTWSDRDTGELFF
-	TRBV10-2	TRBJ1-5	CASSESGQGNQPQHF
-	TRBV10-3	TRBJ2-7	CATTGQRDYEQYF
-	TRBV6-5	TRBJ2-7	CASRPVRGGAYEQYF
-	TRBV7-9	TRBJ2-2	CASSLDFTGELFF
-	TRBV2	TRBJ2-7	CASSFESYEQYF
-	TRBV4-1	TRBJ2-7	CASSQVAGGKYEQYF
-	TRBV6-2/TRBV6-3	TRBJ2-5	CASSSGLNGQETQYF
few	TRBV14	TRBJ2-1	CASSLPSGGEQFF
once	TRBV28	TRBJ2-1	CASKGITIYSYNEQFF
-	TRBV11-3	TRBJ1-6	CASSLAGGRNSPLHF
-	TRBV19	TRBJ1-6	CASSISGGGSPLHF
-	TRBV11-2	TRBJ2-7	CASSFGLAGAPTYEQYF
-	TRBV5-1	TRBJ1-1	CASSLLAGGITEAFF
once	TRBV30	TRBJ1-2	CAWSGQNTGGYTF
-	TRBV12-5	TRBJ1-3	CASGFNHGSSGNTIYF
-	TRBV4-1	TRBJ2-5	CASSQVGFVRAKETQYF
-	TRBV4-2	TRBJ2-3	CASSPTPTGGNADTQYF
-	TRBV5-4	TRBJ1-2	CASSPRTGGFYGYTF
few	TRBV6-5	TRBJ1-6	CASRSDRFNSPLHF
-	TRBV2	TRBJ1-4	CASSVGPEKLFF
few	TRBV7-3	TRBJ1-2	CASSLGQPGEYGYTF
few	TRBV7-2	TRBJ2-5	CASSLVYSGGRETQYF
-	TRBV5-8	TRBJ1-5	CASSSQGSNQPQHF
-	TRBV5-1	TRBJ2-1	CASSLKRNEQFF
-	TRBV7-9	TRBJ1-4	CASSAEFVGTYEKLFF
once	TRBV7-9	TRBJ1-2	CASSLGQGAQGYTF
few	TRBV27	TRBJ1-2	CASRRQGSYGYTF
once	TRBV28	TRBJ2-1	CASSSLPGLAGGMGNEQFF
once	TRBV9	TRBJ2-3	CASSVVGGPMDTQYF
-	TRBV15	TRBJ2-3	CATSSRGITDTQYF
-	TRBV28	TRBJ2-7	CATYQGQGSYEQYF